This TCR beta chain stems from a study of cytomegalovirus exposure and HLA in healthy donors. The CDR3 totals 16 residues. CDR1 and CDR2 (germline): SGHTA, FQGTGA. Trimming left V 2 bases short and J 0 bases short, with 12 bases between. The PCR made use of 60 Vbeta and 13 Jbeta primers. Sequencing was performed with immunoSEQ multiplex PCR; in TCRdb, only in-frame clones are kept and a portion is missing. The sample shows 150,000 or so clones, 77% of them seen only once. Sequencing was performed on PBMCs. The chain employs TRBV7-3 and TRBJ2-3; a weak D match, TRBD1 (6 bases). The source is a woman in her twenties or thirties in good health and CMV-seronegative. This CDR3 is CASSLARTASTDTQYF. Here the CDR3 DNA reads TGTGCCAGCAGCTTAGCGCGGACAGCTAGCACAGATACGCAGTATTTT.